A selection of T cell receptor beta chains follows, all from one sample in a study of OX40 agonist ivuxolimab in advanced cancers. Repertoires were generated with immunoSEQ multiplex PCR, while TCRdb's copy carries only in-frame clones and drops some. The table records tens of thousands of clones, around nine tenths of them present only once. This sample comprised CD4+ or CD8+ T cells sorted from blood, obtained in a trial of the OX40 agonist ivuxolimab. These receptors were obtained from an adult with an advanced solid tumor such as melanoma, head and neck, liver or kidney cancer. CDR3s include the opening cysteine and the closing phenylalanine or tryptophan. A D gene is named only where the DNA matches it firmly. Part of the rows lack a size; the others show once, few, many or a class for expanded clones.

V gene	clone size	D gene	J gene	CDR3 protein	CDR3 DNA
TRBV28	once	TRBD2	TRBJ2-7	CASSLTSGRTYEQYF	TGTGCCAGCAGTTTAACTAGCGGGCGAACCTACGAGCAGTACTTC
TRBV6-6	.	.	TRBJ2-7	CASSYDSNYEQYF	TGTGCCAGCAGTTACGACAGTAATTACGAGCAGTACTTC
TRBV9	.	TRBD2	TRBJ2-3	CASSVATSGGVADTQYF	TGTGCCAGCAGCGTAGCAACTAGCGGGGGAGTCGCAGATACGCAGTATTTT
TRBV11-2	.	.	TRBJ1-4	CASSLGGYLANEKLFF	TGTGCCAGCAGCTTAGGGGGGTATTTAGCGAATGAAAAACTGTTTTTT
TRBV10-1	.	.	TRBJ2-1	CASSEAGHLGNEQFF	TGCGCCAGCAGTGAGGCGGGGCATTTGGGCAATGAGCAGTTCTTC
TRBV6-1	.	TRBD2	TRBJ2-7	CASSAGLAAAYEQYF	TGTGCCAGCAGTGCGGGACTAGCGGCAGCCTACGAGCAGTACTTC
TRBV5-6	few	.	TRBJ2-5	CASSLVSGETQYF	TGTGCCAGCAGCTTGGTCAGTGGGGAGACCCAGTACTTC
TRBV25-1	.	.	TRBJ2-7	CASSEWTMNEQYF	TGTGCCAGCAGTGAATGGACCATGAACGAGCAGTACTTC
TRBV7-3	once	.	TRBJ2-2	CASSSPANTGELFF	TGTGCCAGCAGCTCACCCGCCAACACCGGGGAGCTGTTTTTT
TRBV5-6	.	.	TRBJ2-7	CASSLYSGAYEQYF	TGTGCCAGCAGCTTGTATAGTGGAGCGTACGAGCAGTACTTC
TRBV1	.	.	TRBJ2-4	CTRRPGSGGRLAKNIQYF	TGCACCCGGCGCCCCGGGAGCGGGGGGAGGCTAGCCAAAAACATTCAGTACTTC
TRBV30	.	.	TRBJ2-5	CAWSVGSRETQYF	TGTGCCTGGAGTGTAGGGTCGCGGGAGACCCAGTACTTC
TRBV7-9	.	TRBD2	TRBJ2-7	CASSWGAGDYEQYF	TGTGCCAGCAGCTGGGGAGCGGGGGACTACGAGCAGTACTTC
TRBV9	.	.	TRBJ2-2	CASSVDGANTGELFF	TGTGCCAGCAGCGTAGACGGGGCGAACACCGGGGAGCTGTTTTTT
TRBV7-9	.	.	TRBJ1-2	CASSLAGPSYGYTF	TGTGCCAGCAGCTTAGCGGGGCCCAGCTATGGCTACACCTTC
TRBV4-3	.	TRBD1	TRBJ2-3	CASSQLARQGDTQYF	TGCGCCAGCAGCCAACTAGCACGACAGGGAGATACGCAGTATTTT
TRBV5-5	.	TRBD1	TRBJ2-6	CASTWRAGGSGANVLTF	TGTGCCAGCACCTGGCGCGCAGGGGGCTCTGGGGCCAACGTCCTGACTTTC
TRBV7-9	.	TRBD1	TRBJ2-7	CASSLVGQASSYEQYF	TGTGCCAGCAGCTTAGTCGGACAGGCGAGCTCCTACGAGCAGTACTTC
TRBV28	.	.	TRBJ1-2	CASSSPDRLGYGYTF	TGTGCCAGCAGTTCCCCAGACAGGCTCGGCTATGGCTACACCTTC
TRBV15	.	TRBD1	TRBJ1-3	CATSRGTGGFGNTIYF	TGTGCCACCAGCAGAGGGACAGGGGGCTTTGGAAACACCATATATTTT
TRBV5-1	.	.	TRBJ2-1	CASSLDGMENEQFF	TGCGCCAGCAGCTTGGATGGGATGGAAAATGAGCAGTTCTTC
TRBV19	.	.	TRBJ1-1	CASRDGNTEAFF	TGTGCCAGTAGGGACGGGAACACTGAAGCTTTCTTT
TRBV18	.	TRBD1	TRBJ2-7	CASSPRTGASTYEQYF	TGTGCCAGCTCACCAAGGACAGGCGCTTCTACCTACGAGCAGTACTTC
TRBV11-2	.	TRBD2	TRBJ2-1	CASSVVAGKDEQFF	TGTGCCAGCAGCGTCGTAGCGGGAAAGGATGAGCAGTTCTTC
TRBV5-4	.	TRBD2	TRBJ2-2	CASSLGLAGGRGTGELFF	TGTGCCAGCAGCTTAGGGCTAGCGGGGGGCCGGGGGACCGGGGAGCTGTTTTTT
TRBV19	.	.	TRBJ2-7	CASSIRDEQYF	TGTGCCAGTAGTATACGGGATGAGCAGTACTTC
TRBV21-1	once	.	TRBJ2-4	CASSPPPKSGGNIQYF	TGTGCCAGCAGCCCACCCCCTAAGAGCGGGGGGAACATTCAGTACTTC
TRBV11-2	.	.	TRBJ1-5	CASSKNPNSNQPQHF	TGTGCCAGCAGCAAAAATCCCAATAGCAATCAGCCCCAGCATTTT
TRBV7-6	few	.	TRBJ2-7	CASSLEEGTYEQYF	TGTGCCAGCAGCTTAGAGGAGGGAACCTACGAGCAGTACTTC
TRBV6-1	.	.	TRBJ2-6	CASSEIQWEQSRANVLTF	TGTGCCAGCAGTGAGATCCAGTGGGAACAAAGTCGGGCCAACGTCCTGACTTTC
TRBV9	once	.	TRBJ1-2	CASSVNEEGYTF	TGTGCCAGCAGCGTAAACGAAGAGGGCTACACCTTC
TRBV6-5	.	.	TRBJ2-7	CASSYSTGFRGEQYF	TGTGCCAGCAGTTACTCTACAGGGTTTAGAGGCGAGCAGTACTTC
TRBV5-1	.	.	TRBJ1-1	CASSQGYQNTEAFF	TGCGCCAGCAGTCAGGGGTATCAGAACACTGAAGCTTTCTTT
TRBV7-9	.	.	TRBJ2-3	CASSTQTGFDTQYF	TGTGCCAGCAGCACACAAACAGGGTTCGATACGCAGTATTTT
TRBV7-9	few	.	TRBJ1-6	CASSLGVIGSPLHF	TGTGCCAGCAGCTTAGGGGTGATCGGGTCACCCCTCCACTTT
TRBV7-9	.	TRBD1	TRBJ1-4	CASSAGTAGEKLFF	TGTGCCAGCAGCGCCGGGACAGCCGGTGAAAAACTGTTTTTT
TRBV5-1	.	.	TRBJ1-3	CASSPRTALSGNTIYF	TGCGCCAGCAGTCCGAGGACAGCTCTGTCTGGAAACACCATATATTTT
TRBV5-1	.	.	TRBJ1-3	CASSLGGTEVSGNTIYF	TGCGCCAGCAGCTTGGGAGGGACTGAAGTCTCTGGAAACACCATATATTTT
TRBV6-6	.	.	TRBJ2-7	CASSYGQYEQYF	TGTGCCAGCAGTTACGGACAATACGAGCAGTACTTC
TRBV2	few	.	TRBJ2-5	CASRSGYQETQYF	TGTGCCAGCAGAAGCGGGTACCAAGAGACCCAGTACTTC
TRBV5-8	.	TRBD1	TRBJ2-7	CASSRRDRVEQYF	TGTGCCAGCAGCCGCCGGGACAGGGTCGAGCAGTACTTC
TRBV11-3	.	.	TRBJ1-2	CASSLTGNAGYTF	TGTGCCAGCAGCTTAACAGGGAATGCTGGCTACACCTTC
TRBV20-1	.	.	TRBJ2-7	CSASTGYEQYF	TGCAGTGCATCTACAGGCTACGAGCAGTACTTC
TRBV7-2	.	.	TRBJ2-1	CASSNLGGYNEQFF	TGTGCCAGCAGCAACCTAGGGGGATACAATGAGCAGTTCTTC
TRBV30	.	.	TRBJ2-7	CAWTYLRDHEQYF	TGTGCCTGGACCTATCTCCGGGACCACGAGCAGTACTTC
TRBV5-1	.	TRBD2	TRBJ2-7	CASSLGSGESYEQYF	TGCGCCAGCAGCTTGGGTAGCGGGGAATCCTACGAGCAGTACTTC
TRBV28	.	.	TRBJ1-6	CASNSPGESYNSPLHF	TGTGCCAGCAACTCCCCGGGGGAGTCCTATAATTCACCCCTCCACTTT
TRBV7-3	.	.	TRBJ2-1	CASSLSREVNNEQFF	TGTGCCAGCAGCCTAAGCAGGGAGGTTAACAATGAGCAGTTCTTC
TRBV30	few	.	TRBJ2-7	CAWTPFRRYEQYF	TGTGCCTGGACCCCCTTCCGCCGGTACGAGCAGTACTTC
TRBV7-8	.	.	TRBJ2-5	CASSLSGQETQYF	TGTGCCAGCAGCTTGTCAGGTCAAGAGACCCAGTACTTC
TRBV7-3	.	TRBD1	TRBJ1-3	CASSLGQGVGNTIYF	TGTGCCAGCAGCCTGGGACAGGGAGTTGGAAACACCATATATTTT
TRBV5-1	.	.	TRBJ2-1	CASSTEGPYNEQFF	TGCGCCAGCAGCACGGAGGGTCCATACAATGAGCAGTTCTTC
TRBV6-1	few	.	TRBJ1-3	CASSANPGNTIYF	TGTGCCAGCAGTGCTAACCCGGGAAACACCATATATTTT
TRBV15	.	.	TRBJ2-7	CATGERYEQYF	TGTGCCACCGGGGAGCGTTACGAGCAGTACTTC
TRBV30	.	.	TRBJ1-5	CAWSLGTAVQPQHF	TGTGCCTGGTCCCTCGGGACTGCAGTTCAGCCCCAGCATTTT